The 17 T cell receptor beta chains listed next were all sequenced from one sample in a study of regulatory T cells in long-lasting Graves disease. Time point of the sample: persistent/refractory GD, antithyroid drugs over 5 years with positive TRAb. Following extraction of RNA from PBMCs, that RNA was used to make the TCR library. Library construction for TCR beta used iRepertoire HTBI primers and Arm-PCR of CDR3 regions. Each CDR3 protein is one row after TCRdb ran MiXCR on the multiplex PCR reads. The table has roughly 450,000 distinct CDR3 sequences, under 25% seen once; the top ten hold around 14%. The starting material was peripheral blood mononuclear cells (PBMCs), obtained when the disease was refractory, from a patient treated with antithyroid drugs. The receptors come from a female donor with Graves disease.

The genes are TRBV20-1 and TRBJ2-7, with 8 nucleotides matching TRBD1. Trimming removed 3 bases from V and 3 bases from J; junction bases left unmatched: 10. CDR1 is DFQATT and CDR2 is SNEGSKA in the germline V gene (reference sequence). CDR3 length: 15 amino acids. The CDR3 DNA follows: TGCAGTGCTAGGGATAGGGGCACAGGGGGCTACGAGCAGTACTTC. Its translation is CSARDRGTGGYEQYF.

This clonotype has a handful of counts. The gene calls are TRBV6-5 and TRBJ1-5, with D possibly TRBD1 on 5 matching bases. The CDR3 is made up of 16 amino acids. Trimming removed 6 bases from V and 3 bases from J, with 18 bases in between. Looked up from germline, CDR1 is MNHEY and CDR2 is SVGAGI. CDR3 amino acids: CASSYPGDLPNQPQHF. CDR3 DNA sequence: TGTGCCAGCAGCTACCCCGGGGACCTTCCCAATCAGCCCCAGCATTTT.

This clonotype was observed at least ten times. V is TRBV10-3 and J is TRBJ2-7; perhaps TRBD2 as D (5 bases). Trimming removed 10 bases from V and 0 bases from J, with 7 bases in between. The CDR3 is 11 amino acids. CDR1 is ENHRY and CDR2 is SYGVKD in the germline V gene. The CDR3 nucleotides are TGTGCCACTGGACTCTCCTACGAGCAGTACTTC. Its protein is CATGLSYEQYF.

This clonotype was recorded many times. The rearrangement links TRBV7-2 to TRBJ2-2; perhaps TRBD2 as D (5 bases). The CDR3 extends over 12 amino acids. V lost 4 bases to trimming and J lost 5 bases, with 5 bases between them. Germline-derived CDR1 and CDR2 are SGHTA and FQGNSA. The CDR3 coding sequence is TGTGCCAGCAGCTCGGGGACCGGGGAGCTGTTTTTT. This codes for CASSSGTGELFF.

This clonotype was seen at least ten times. The chain is built from TRBV6-1 and TRBJ2-5, with TRBD1 identical over 10 bases. The CDR3 length is 13 residues. J gave up 5 bases and V 6 bases, and 3 bases lay outside the gene matches. CDR1 and CDR2 (germline): MNHNS, SASEGT. Written as DNA, the CDR3 is TGTGCCAGCAGGCGGACAGGGGGGGAGACCCAGTACTTC. Translated, it gives CASRRTGGETQYF.

On this clonotype itself: A far larger clone is one nucleotide away, so this likely arose from a read error. This chain uses TRBV7-9 with TRBJ2-3; D remains unclear. CDR1 and CDR2 from the germline V gene are SEHNR and FQNEAQ (reference sequence). The CDR3 sequence is 11 residues long. The V and J ends lost 2 bases and 4 bases respectively, with 1 base between them. The CDR3: CASSLPDTQYF. For the CDR3, the DNA is TGTGCCAGCAGCTTACCAGATACGCAGTATTTT.

In this sample, this clonotype turned up a few times. The chain employs TRBV3-1 and TRBJ1-1, with a tentative D call TRBD1 (5 bases). Germline values: CDR1 LGHDT, CDR2 YNNKEL (reference sequence). Deletions cut 4 bases from V and 2 bases from J, with 14 bases between. The CDR3 is made up of 15 amino acids. This chain's CDR3 is CASSPGGADNTEAFF. CDR3 sequence (DNA): TGTGCCAGCAGCCCTGGGGGAGCGGACAACACTGAAGCTTTCTTT.

As for this clonotype: A much larger clone lies one base from this, so it may be a read error. This chain uses TRBV2 with TRBJ1-5; 8 nucleotides align to TRBD1. The CDR3 totals 13 residues. The J segment lost 5 bases and the V segment lost 7 bases, leaving 4 bases of the junction unmatched. CDR1 SNHLY and CDR2 FYNNEI come from the germline V gene. DNA of the CDR3: TGTGCCAGCAACCAGGGGGCGGATCAGCCCCAGCATTTT. Protein product: CASNQGADQPQHF.

CDR3 sequence reads: CASSSPADTQYF. The CDR3 bases are TGTGCCAGCAGTTCGCCGGCAGATACGCAGTATTTT. The chain uses TRBV28 and TRBJ2-3, with D unresolved. V dropped 4 bases and J dropped 4 bases, with 6 bases sitting between them. CDR1 MDHEN and CDR2 SYDVKM come from the germline V gene. CDR3 length: 12 amino acids.

In its sample, this clonotype was seen a few times. The chain has TRBV7-3 and TRBJ2-2, with TRBD2 identical over 10 bases. The V segment lost 3 bases and the J segment 1 base; nucleotides outside the gene matches: 8. Germline lookup yields CDR1 SGHTA and CDR2 FQGTGA. The CDR3 extends over 18 amino acids. The CDR3, as DNA: TGTGCCAGCAGCTTTAGGGCTAGCGGGGGCCTGAACACCGGGGAGCTGTTTTTT. Residues: CASSFRASGGLNTGELFF.

This clonotype was recorded at least ten times. The rearrangement joins TRBV7-9 to TRBJ2-5; tentatively, D is TRBD2 (5 bases). Germline CDR1 SEHNR, CDR2 FQNEAQ (reference sequence). CDR3 length: 16 residues. Trimming left V 0 bases short and J 4 bases short, with 15 bases between. CDR3 protein: CASSLALAGWGETQYF. The DNA of the CDR3 is TGTGCCAGCAGCTTAGCCCTAGCCGGTTGGGGAGAGACCCAGTACTTC. Combining the CDR3 with reference TRBV7-9 and TRBJ2-5 gives the whole variable domain DTGVSQNPRHKITKRGQNVTFRCDPISEHNRLYWYRQTLGQGPEFLTYFQNEAQLEKSRLLSDRFSAERPKGSFSTLEIQRTEQGDSAMYLCASSLALAGWGETQYFGPGTRLLVL.

This rearrangement joins TRBV2 to TRBJ2-3; 7 bases fit TRBD1. V trimming: 5 bases; J trimming: 5 bases; junction bases outside the gene matches: 13. CDR3 length equals 16 residues. CDR1 is SNHLY and CDR2 is FYNNEI in the germline V gene. The CDR3 reads CASSTQKDRSGDTQYF. In DNA, the CDR3 is TGTGCCAGCAGTACCCAGAAGGACAGGTCTGGAGATACGCAGTATTTT.

This clonotype was detected many times. This chain connects TRBV6-5 to TRBJ2-5; tentatively, D is TRBD2 (5 bases). This CDR3 comprises 17 residues. V shed 0 bases and J shed 2 bases, with 16 bases lying between them. Germline assignment: CDR1 MNHEY and CDR2 SVGAGI. This chain's CDR3 is CASSYSYLSPGQETQYF. CDR3 DNA: TGTGCCAGCAGTTACTCGTACCTTTCCCCGGGACAAGAGACCCAGTACTTC.

This clonotype was observed many times. The V call is TRBV7-2, the J call TRBJ2-2, with D possibly being TRBD1 or TRBD2 (5 bases each). CDR3 length: 19 residues. The V gene's germline CDR1 is SGHTA and CDR2 FQGNSA. V was clipped by 0 bases and J by 3 bases, with 20 bases between them. CDR3 in amino acids: CASSLAPPMRGWDTGELFF. The CDR3 DNA is TGTGCCAGCAGCTTAGCCCCACCTATGAGGGGATGGGACACCGGGGAGCTGTTTTTT.

A word on this clonotype: One end of the junction fails to match germline, which may point to a read error. The J gene is TRBJ1-1, the V gene TRBV30; 7 bases line up with TRBD1. The CDR3 is 13 amino acids. Per germline, CDR1 GTSNPN and CDR2 SVGIG (reference sequence). The CDR3 nucleotides read TGTGCATGGATATGGTCCCCAAGGGGGCAGGCTTTCTTT. Amino acids: CAWIWSPRGQAFF.

The chain employs TRBV7-2 and TRBJ1-6; D is ambiguous. The germline V and J ends were trimmed by 3 bases and 0 bases, with 9 bases remaining between them. The CDR3 runs 16 residues. CDR1 SGHTA and CDR2 FQGNSA come from the germline V gene. As DNA, the CDR3 is TGTGCCAGCAGCTTCGGTCGTAGCTCCTATAATTCACCCCTCCACTTT. Translation: CASSFGRSSYNSPLHF. Based on the CDR3 plus reference TRBV7-2 and TRBJ1-6, the full variable domain is GAGVSQSPSNKVTEKGKDVELRCDPISGHTALYWYRQSLGQGLEFLIYFQGNSAPDKSGLPSDRFSAERTGGSVSTLTIQRTQQEDSAVYLCASSFGRSSYNSPLHFGNGTRLTVT.

The V gene is TRBV25-1, the J gene TRBJ2-1; 7 positions agree with TRBD1. V shed 5 bases, J shed 2 bases, and the junction held 6 bases outside the gene matches. The length of the CDR3 is 15 residues. CDR1 and CDR2 from the germline V gene are MGHDK and SYGVNS. The CDR3 sequence: CASSPDRATYNEQFF. In DNA, the CDR3 is TGTGCCAGCAGTCCCGACAGGGCCACCTACAATGAGCAGTTCTTC.